Listed below are T cell receptor beta chains from one sample, sequenced in a study of beta chain features in type 1 diabetes. Data came from immunoSEQ multiplex PCR; TCRdb stores just in-frame clones and leaves some out. The sample has over 700,000 clones, 15% to 20% seen once. The specimen was naive CD4+ T cells from blood. The receptors derive from a woman aged 18-35 years in good health. CDR3s include the opening cysteine and the closing phenylalanine or tryptophan. A D gene is named only where the DNA matches it firmly. The listing skips clone size in some rows; elsewhere it reads once, few, many or a size class.

V	J	size	D	CDR3	DNA
TRBV13	TRBJ2-2	few	TRBD2	CASSLAGGNTGELFF	TGTGCCAGCAGCTTAGCGGGAGGGAACACCGGGGAGCTGTTTTTT
TRBV10-3	TRBJ2-7	few	.	CAISESGTLDEQYF	TGTGCCATCAGTGAGTCCGGCACCCTTGACGAGCAGTACTTC
TRBV7-8	TRBJ2-7	few	.	CASSSRPVVAATYEQYF	TGTGCCAGCAGCTCGAGACCCGTTGTGGCAGCGACCTACGAGCAGTACTTC
TRBV7-9	TRBJ1-2	few	.	CATTSRGWLGTF	TGTGCCACCACATCAAGGGGATGGCTTGGCACCTTC
TRBV4-2	TRBJ2-7	.	.	CASSQVPGSGTYEQYF	TGTGCCAGCAGCCAAGTTCCAGGTAGTGGAACCTACGAGCAGTACTTC
TRBV29-1	TRBJ2-7	few	TRBD1	CSVLRGHEQYF	TGCAGCGTCCTCAGGGGGCACGAGCAGTACTTC
TRBV10-2	TRBJ2-7	.	TRBD2	CASSDGLAYREQYF	TGCGCCAGCAGTGACGGACTAGCGTACCGCGAGCAGTACTTC
TRBV7-2	TRBJ2-7	.	TRBD2	CASSPRRLAGANEQYF	TGTGCCAGCAGCCCCAGACGACTAGCGGGAGCCAACGAGCAGTACTTC
TRBV7-8	TRBJ2-1	.	TRBD1	CASSLGQGRANGEQFF	TGTGCCAGCAGCTTAGGACAGGGGCGGGCGAATGGTGAGCAGTTCTTC
TRBV7-2	TRBJ2-3	.	TRBD2	CASSPFFHLAGVSDTQYF	TGTGCCAGCAGCCCTTTTTTCCACCTAGCGGGAGTTTCTGATACGCAGTATTTT
TRBV15	TRBJ1-5	few	.	CATSRQSQPQHF	TGTGCCACCAGCAGGCAGAGTCAGCCCCAGCATTTT
TRBV5-5	TRBJ2-6	.	.	CASSLGPSGANVLTF	TGTGCCAGCAGCTTGGGACCCTCTGGGGCCAACGTCCTGACTTTC
TRBV27	TRBJ1-5	few	.	CASSLYGSNQPQHF	TGTGCCAGCAGTTTATATGGTAGCAATCAGCCCCAGCATTTT
TRBV5-1	TRBJ2-1	.	TRBD1	CASSGRTGDGEQFF	TGCGCCAGCAGCGGTCGGACAGGGGATGGTGAGCAGTTCTTC
TRBV5-1	TRBJ2-7	.	TRBD1	CASSRDREVGYEQYF	TGCGCCAGCAGCCGGGACAGGGAGGTCGGCTACGAGCAGTACTTC
TRBV2	TRBJ1-2	few	.	CASSLGPGYGYTF	TGTGCCAGCAGCTTAGGCCCAGGCTATGGCTACACCTTC
TRBV14	TRBJ2-1	.	.	CASSPFGARSYNEQFF	TGTGCCAGCAGCCCATTCGGAGCGAGGTCCTACAATGAGCAGTTCTTC